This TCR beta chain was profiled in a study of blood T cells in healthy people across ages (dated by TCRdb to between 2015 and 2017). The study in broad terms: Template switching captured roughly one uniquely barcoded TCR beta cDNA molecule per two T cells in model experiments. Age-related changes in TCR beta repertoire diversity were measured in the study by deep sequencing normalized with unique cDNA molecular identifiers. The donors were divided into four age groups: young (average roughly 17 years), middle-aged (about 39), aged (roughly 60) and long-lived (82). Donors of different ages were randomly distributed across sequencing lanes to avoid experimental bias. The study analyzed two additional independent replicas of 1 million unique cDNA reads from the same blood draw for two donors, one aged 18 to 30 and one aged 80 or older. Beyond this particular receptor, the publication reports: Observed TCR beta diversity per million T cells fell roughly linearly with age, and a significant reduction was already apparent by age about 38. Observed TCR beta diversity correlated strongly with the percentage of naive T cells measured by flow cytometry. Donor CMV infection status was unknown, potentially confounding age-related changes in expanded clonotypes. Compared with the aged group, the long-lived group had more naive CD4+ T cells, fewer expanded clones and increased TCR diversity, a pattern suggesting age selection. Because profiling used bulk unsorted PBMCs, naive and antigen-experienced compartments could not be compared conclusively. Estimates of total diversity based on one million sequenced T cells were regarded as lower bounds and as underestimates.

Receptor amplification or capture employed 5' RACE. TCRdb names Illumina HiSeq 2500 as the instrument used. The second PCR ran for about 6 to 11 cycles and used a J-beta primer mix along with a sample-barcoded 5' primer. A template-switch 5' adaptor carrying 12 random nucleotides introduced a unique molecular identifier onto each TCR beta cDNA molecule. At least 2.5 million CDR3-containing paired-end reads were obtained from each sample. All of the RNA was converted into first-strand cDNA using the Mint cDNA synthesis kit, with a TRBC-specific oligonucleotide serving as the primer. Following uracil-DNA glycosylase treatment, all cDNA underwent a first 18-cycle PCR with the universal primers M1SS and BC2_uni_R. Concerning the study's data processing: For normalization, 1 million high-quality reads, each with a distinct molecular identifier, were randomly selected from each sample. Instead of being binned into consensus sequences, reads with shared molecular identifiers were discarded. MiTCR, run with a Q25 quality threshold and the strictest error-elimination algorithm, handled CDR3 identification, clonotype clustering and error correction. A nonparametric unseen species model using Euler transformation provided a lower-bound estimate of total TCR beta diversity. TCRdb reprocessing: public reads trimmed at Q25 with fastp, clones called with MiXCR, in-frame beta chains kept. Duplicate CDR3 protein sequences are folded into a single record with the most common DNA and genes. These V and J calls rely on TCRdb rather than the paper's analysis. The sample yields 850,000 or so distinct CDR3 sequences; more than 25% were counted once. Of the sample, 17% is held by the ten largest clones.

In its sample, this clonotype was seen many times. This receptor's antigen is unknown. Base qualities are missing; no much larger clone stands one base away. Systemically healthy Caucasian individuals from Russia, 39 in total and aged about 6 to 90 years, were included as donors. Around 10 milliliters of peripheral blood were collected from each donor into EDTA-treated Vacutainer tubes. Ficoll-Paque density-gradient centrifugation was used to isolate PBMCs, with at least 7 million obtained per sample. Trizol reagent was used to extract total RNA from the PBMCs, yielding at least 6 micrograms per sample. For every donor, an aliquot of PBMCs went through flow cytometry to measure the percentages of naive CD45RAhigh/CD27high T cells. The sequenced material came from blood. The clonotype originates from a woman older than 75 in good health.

CDR3 sequence: CSFQGAAYEQYF. Here is the DNA: TGCAGCTTTCAGGGGGCAGCCTACGAGCAGTACTTC. The sequence joins TRBV20-1 to TRBJ2-7, with TRBD1 identical over 8 junction bases. CDR1 and CDR2, looked up from the germline V gene (reference sequence), are DFQATT and SNEGSKA. Counted from cysteine to phenylalanine, this CDR3 has 12 amino acids. The retained sequence is limited to the CDR3, 36 bases, with the frame set at the first base.